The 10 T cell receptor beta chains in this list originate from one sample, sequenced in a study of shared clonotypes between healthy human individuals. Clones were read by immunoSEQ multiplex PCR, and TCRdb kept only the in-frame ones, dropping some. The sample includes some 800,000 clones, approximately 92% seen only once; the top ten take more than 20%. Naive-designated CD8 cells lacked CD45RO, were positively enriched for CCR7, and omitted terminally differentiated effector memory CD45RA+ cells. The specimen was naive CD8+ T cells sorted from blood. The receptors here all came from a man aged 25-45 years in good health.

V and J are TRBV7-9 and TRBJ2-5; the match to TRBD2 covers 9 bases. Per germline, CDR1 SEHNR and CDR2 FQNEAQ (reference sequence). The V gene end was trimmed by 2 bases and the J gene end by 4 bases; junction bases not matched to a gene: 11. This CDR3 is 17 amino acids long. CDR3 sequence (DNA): TGTGCCAGCAGCTTATCGTCGGCGGGAGGGCCCTCAGAGACCCAGTACTTC. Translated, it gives CASSLSSAGGPSETQYF.

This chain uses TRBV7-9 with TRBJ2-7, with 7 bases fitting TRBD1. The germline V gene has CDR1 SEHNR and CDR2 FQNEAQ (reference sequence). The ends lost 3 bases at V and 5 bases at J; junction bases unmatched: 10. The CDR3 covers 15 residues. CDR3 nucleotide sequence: TGTGCCAGCAGCTTCAGAGACAGGGAACGGGACGAGCAGTACTTC. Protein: CASSFRDRERDEQYF.

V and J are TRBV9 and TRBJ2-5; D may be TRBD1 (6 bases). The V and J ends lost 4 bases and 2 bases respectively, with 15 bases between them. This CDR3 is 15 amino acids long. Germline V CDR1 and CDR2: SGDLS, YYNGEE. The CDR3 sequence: CASSIGQRRQETQYF. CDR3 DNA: TGTGCCAGCAGCATAGGACAGAGACGGCAAGAGACCCAGTACTTC.

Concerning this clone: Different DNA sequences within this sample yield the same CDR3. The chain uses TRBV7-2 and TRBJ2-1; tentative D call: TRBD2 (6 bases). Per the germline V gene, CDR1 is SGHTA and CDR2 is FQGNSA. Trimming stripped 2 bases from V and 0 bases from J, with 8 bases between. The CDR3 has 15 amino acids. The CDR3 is CASSLLANSYNEQFF. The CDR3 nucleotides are TGTGCCAGCAGCTTACTAGCGAACTCCTACAATGAGCAGTTCTTC.

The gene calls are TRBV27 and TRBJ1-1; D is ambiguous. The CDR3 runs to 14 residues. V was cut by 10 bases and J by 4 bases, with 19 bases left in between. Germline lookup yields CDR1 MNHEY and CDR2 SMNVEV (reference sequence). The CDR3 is CATLIISGPTEAFF. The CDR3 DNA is TGTGCCACCCTCATTATTTCTGGGCCCACTGAAGCTTTCTTT.

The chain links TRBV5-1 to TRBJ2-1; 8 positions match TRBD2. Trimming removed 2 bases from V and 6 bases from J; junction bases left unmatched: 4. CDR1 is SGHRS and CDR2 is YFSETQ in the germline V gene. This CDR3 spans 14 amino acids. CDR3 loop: CASSFSGSINEQFF. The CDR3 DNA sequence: TGCGCCAGCAGCTTCAGCGGGAGCATCAATGAGCAGTTCTTC. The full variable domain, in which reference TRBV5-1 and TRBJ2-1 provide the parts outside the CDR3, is KAGVTQTPRYLIKTRGQQVTLSCSPISGHRSVSWYQQTPGQGLQFLFEYFSETQRNKGNFPGRFSGRQFSNSRSEMNVSTLELGDSALYLCASSFSGSINEQFFGPGTRLTVL.

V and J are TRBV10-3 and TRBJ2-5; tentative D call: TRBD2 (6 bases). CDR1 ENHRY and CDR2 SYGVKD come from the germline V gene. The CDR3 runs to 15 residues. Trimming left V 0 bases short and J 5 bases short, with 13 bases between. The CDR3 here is CAISESTPGDETQYF. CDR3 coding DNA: TGTGCCATCAGTGAGTCGACACCGGGGGACGAGACCCAGTACTTC.

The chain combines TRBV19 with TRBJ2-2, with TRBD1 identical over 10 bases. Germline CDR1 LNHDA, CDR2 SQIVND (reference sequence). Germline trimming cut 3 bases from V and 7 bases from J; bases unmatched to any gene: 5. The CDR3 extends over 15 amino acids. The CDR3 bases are TGTGCCAGTAGTATCGGGACAGGGGTTGACGGGGAGCTGTTTTTT. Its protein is CASSIGTGVDGELFF.

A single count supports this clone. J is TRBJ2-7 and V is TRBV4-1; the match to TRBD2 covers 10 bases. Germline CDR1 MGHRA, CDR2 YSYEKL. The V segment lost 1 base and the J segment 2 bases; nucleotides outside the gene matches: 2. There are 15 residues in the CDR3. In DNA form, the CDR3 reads TGCGCCAGCAGCCAAGTGCTAGCGGGAGCCTACGAGCAGTACTTC. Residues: CASSQVLAGAYEQYF.

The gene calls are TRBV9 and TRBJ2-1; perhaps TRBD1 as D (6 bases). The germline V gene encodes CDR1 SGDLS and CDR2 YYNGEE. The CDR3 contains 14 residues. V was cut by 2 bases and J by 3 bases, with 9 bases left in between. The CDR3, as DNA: TGTGCCAGCAGCGTCAGGGGAAACTACAATGAGCAGTTCTTC. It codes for CASSVRGNYNEQFF.